This T cell receptor beta chain originates from a study of blood T cell repertoires in COVID-19. On the study more broadly: Sources were T cells, B-cell-depleted T cells, or PBMCs; the material itself was cDNA or gDNA.

After removal of 8 bases from V and 9 bases from J, the junction contained 6 bases not matched to a gene. CDR1 and CDR2 (germline): ENHRY, SYGVKD. CDR3 size: 12 residues. Enrollment of patients from Seattle took place during active infection, with longitudinal follow-up. Assay used: immunoSEQ multiplex PCR; TCRdb lists only in-frame clones, some missing. This sample has under 450,000 clones, with about nine tenths found just once. Sequenced material: peripheral blood. This clonotype was sampled from a woman aged 50 to 65 with COVID-19, enrolled during active disease. This chain uses TRBV10-3 with TRBJ1-1; 10 bases line up with TRBD1. The CDR3 sequence: CAIGQGGRQAFF. The CDR3 DNA reads TGTGCCATCGGACAGGGGGGGAGACAAGCTTTCTTT.